This is a list of T cell receptor beta chains from one sample in a study of breast tumors, draining lymph nodes, adjacent tissues. Using its own MiXCR run on the multiplex PCR reads, TCRdb lists one record per CDR3 protein. Among approximately 210,000 distinct CDR3 sequences, roughly 30% were seen once, and the ten largest hold roughly 1.5%. Sequencing was carried out using axillary lymph node tissue. The receptors shown here come from a female donor with breast cancer. Some clones in this sample may be carry-over from other donors' samples. The CDR3 runs from the conserved cysteine through the conserved F or W.

>13|TRBV7-3|TRBJ2-7
CASSCPPPCEQYF
>13|TRBV20-1|TRBJ2-7
CSARNGLVGEQYF
>10|TRBV30|TRBJ2-5
CAWSSETQYF
>14|TRBV11-2|TRBJ1-1
CASSLHRVGTEAFF
>14|TRBV20-1|TRBJ2-3
CSARVGLARDTQYF
>17|TRBV20-1|TRBJ2-3
CSAPLAGGDLSTDTQYF
>17|TRBV5-6|TRBJ2-7
CASSSTRGGAPYDEQYF
>14|TRBV30|TRBJ2-3
CAWSRSISYDTQYF
>15|TRBV6-5|TRBJ1-4
CASSPRQGRNEKLFF
>14|TRBV5-1|TRBJ2-1
CASSVSGRSNEQFF
>13|TRBV2|TRBJ1-1
CASRETGDTEAFF
>13|TRBV4-2|TRBJ1-2
CASSQDFASRRSF
>12|TRBV7-2|TRBJ2-5
CASSSFRETQYF
>14|TRBV18|TRBJ2-7
CASSPLVEGRERYF
>14|TRBV19|TRBJ2-5
CASSTGMGLETQYF
>11|TRBV5-1|TRBJ2-5
CASSLVGVQYF
>16|TRBV11-2|TRBJ1-4
CASSLSPGGWGEKLFF
>14|TRBV20-1|TRBJ2-7
CSAMRDRSPSEQYF
>13|TRBV10-3|TRBJ2-7
CAVSPPASYEQYF
>13|TRBV6-6|TRBJ2-7
CASSYRDSYEQYF
>14|TRBV29-1|TRBJ2-3
CSGRIAGGGGTQYF
>14|TRBV6-2/TRBV6-3|TRBJ2-7
CASRPGTSPYEQYF
>11|TRBV20-1|TRBJ2-7
CSVLDGYEQYF
>15|TRBV7-2|TRBJ1-6
CASSSGQGALSPLHF
>14|TRBV12-3/TRBV12-4|TRBJ1-6
CASSFGLTNSPLHF
>14|TRBV20-1|TRBJ2-1
CSALQGHTYNEQFF
>15|TRBV9|TRBJ2-1
CASSVPIGGRNEQFF
>15|TRBV20-1|TRBJ1-5
CSAREGLYSNQPQHF
>14|TRBV5-6|TRBJ2-2
CASSRKGGGPFLFF
>14|TRBV7-3|TRBJ2-5
CASSVAGGYETQYF